Listed below are T cell receptor beta chains from one sample, sequenced in a study of blood T cell repertoires in COVID-19. Repertoires were generated with immunoSEQ multiplex PCR, while TCRdb's copy carries only in-frame clones and drops some. The sample lists about 270,000 clones, roughly nine tenths occurring once. Material: peripheral blood. Source of these receptors: a woman in her twenties or thirties with COVID-19, enrolled during active disease. CDR3s include the opening cysteine and the closing phenylalanine or tryptophan. The order of the fields is J gene, D gene, V gene, CDR3 protein. A D gene is named only where the DNA matches it firmly.

J gene: TRBJ1-2; D gene: TRBD1; V gene: TRBV5-1; CDR3 protein: CASSLRTGGASAHGYTF
J gene: TRBJ2-1; D gene: .; V gene: TRBV19; CDR3 protein: CASSIGLSSYNEQFF
J gene: TRBJ2-5; D gene: .; V gene: TRBV6-1; CDR3 protein: CASSELGGGAETQYF
J gene: TRBJ1-6; D gene: TRBD1; V gene: TRBV11-2; CDR3 protein: CASSIHGTGVYNSPLHF
J gene: TRBJ2-3; D gene: .; V gene: TRBV7-6; CDR3 protein: CASSLTTAITDTQYF
J gene: TRBJ2-2; D gene: TRBD1; V gene: TRBV19; CDR3 protein: CASSSLRDRGPAGELFF
J gene: TRBJ2-7; D gene: .; V gene: TRBV10-2; CDR3 protein: CASSGRGYEQYF
J gene: TRBJ2-7; D gene: TRBD1; V gene: TRBV28; CDR3 protein: CASSFRRDRGFYEQYF
J gene: TRBJ1-4; D gene: TRBD1; V gene: TRBV2; CDR3 protein: CASNRDRGEKLFF
J gene: TRBJ2-5; D gene: TRBD1; V gene: TRBV19; CDR3 protein: CASKGQGAFPGTQYF
J gene: TRBJ2-7; D gene: .; V gene: TRBV27; CDR3 protein: CASRDSSIVSYEQYF
J gene: TRBJ1-2; D gene: .; V gene: TRBV12-5; CDR3 protein: CASGPKVQATSYGYTF
J gene: TRBJ2-6; D gene: TRBD1; V gene: TRBV28; CDR3 protein: CASRAPGQGAGGANVLTF
J gene: TRBJ1-2; D gene: .; V gene: TRBV5-4; CDR3 protein: CASSFLSNQGYGYTF
J gene: TRBJ2-7; D gene: TRBD2; V gene: TRBV6-2/TRBV6-3; CDR3 protein: CASSRGRGSSYEQYF
J gene: TRBJ1-2; D gene: .; V gene: TRBV2; CDR3 protein: CASSEGLAYGYTF
J gene: TRBJ2-5; D gene: .; V gene: TRBV27; CDR3 protein: CASREGEETQYF
J gene: TRBJ1-1; D gene: .; V gene: TRBV5-1; CDR3 protein: CASSLDSYTEAFF
J gene: TRBJ1-2; D gene: .; V gene: TRBV7-9; CDR3 protein: CASSLERTDGYTF
J gene: TRBJ1-1; D gene: .; V gene: TRBV30; CDR3 protein: CAWSRTGNDEAFF
J gene: TRBJ2-1; D gene: TRBD1; V gene: TRBV6-5; CDR3 protein: CASQRLGQGAYEQFF
J gene: TRBJ2-2; D gene: TRBD2; V gene: TRBV4-1; CDR3 protein: CASSQGVSGGTGELFF
J gene: TRBJ2-2; D gene: TRBD1; V gene: TRBV7-7; CDR3 protein: CASSFGTGGTGELFF
J gene: TRBJ2-7; D gene: .; V gene: TRBV11-3; CDR3 protein: CASSRGGSSYEQYF
J gene: TRBJ1-2; D gene: .; V gene: TRBV30; CDR3 protein: CAWSRQSHGYTF
J gene: TRBJ2-2; D gene: .; V gene: TRBV9; CDR3 protein: CASSVGTTTNTGELFF
J gene: TRBJ2-7; D gene: .; V gene: TRBV7-9; CDR3 protein: CASRRAGTGPFREQYF
J gene: TRBJ1-2; D gene: .; V gene: TRBV5-6; CDR3 protein: CASSSTRDYTF
J gene: TRBJ1-1; D gene: TRBD1; V gene: TRBV4-1; CDR3 protein: CASSQDGQGMTEAFF
J gene: TRBJ1-1; D gene: .; V gene: TRBV2; CDR3 protein: CASSPNGGNTEAFF
J gene: TRBJ1-2; D gene: .; V gene: TRBV11-1; CDR3 protein: CASSPEGGYGYTF
J gene: TRBJ2-7; D gene: TRBD2; V gene: TRBV4-2; CDR3 protein: CASSQDLGRGLGYEQYF
J gene: TRBJ2-1; D gene: TRBD1; V gene: TRBV28; CDR3 protein: CASSFFFRDRGRHEQFF
J gene: TRBJ1-3; D gene: .; V gene: TRBV7-9; CDR3 protein: CASSQAGLSGNTIYF
J gene: TRBJ2-7; D gene: TRBD1; V gene: TRBV3-1/TRBV3-2; CDR3 protein: CASSPGTGTYEQYF
J gene: TRBJ1-2; D gene: .; V gene: TRBV6-5; CDR3 protein: CASSHRVGYTF
J gene: TRBJ2-7; D gene: TRBD1; V gene: TRBV10-3; CDR3 protein: CAIRDRALPSYEQYF
J gene: TRBJ1-2; D gene: TRBD1; V gene: TRBV6-5; CDR3 protein: CASSYGTAGYTF
J gene: TRBJ2-4; D gene: .; V gene: TRBV28; CDR3 protein: CASRSGHIIVGNKNIQYF
J gene: TRBJ2-3; D gene: .; V gene: TRBV2; CDR3 protein: CASSDVLGVTRPRRLPTDTQYF
J gene: TRBJ2-3; D gene: .; V gene: TRBV19; CDR3 protein: CASSIDHTDTQYF
J gene: TRBJ2-3; D gene: TRBD2; V gene: TRBV7-9; CDR3 protein: CASTQGGGSPTDTQYF
J gene: TRBJ1-1; D gene: .; V gene: TRBV6-5; CDR3 protein: CASSFDRTNTEAFF
J gene: TRBJ2-3; D gene: .; V gene: TRBV3-1/TRBV3-2; CDR3 protein: CASSRAGNTQYF
J gene: TRBJ1-1; D gene: .; V gene: TRBV10-2; CDR3 protein: CASTDRRDTEAFF
J gene: TRBJ2-1; D gene: TRBD2; V gene: TRBV28; CDR3 protein: CASSVGGLSTNEQFF
J gene: TRBJ2-1; D gene: .; V gene: TRBV6-5; CDR3 protein: CASGEIHEQFF
J gene: TRBJ2-1; D gene: .; V gene: TRBV4-2; CDR3 protein: CASSQDPLAPNEQFF
J gene: TRBJ2-1; D gene: .; V gene: TRBV2; CDR3 protein: CASSDLEGPSSYNEQFF
J gene: TRBJ1-2; D gene: TRBD1; V gene: TRBV6-5; CDR3 protein: CASSYLTTGVGYGYTF
J gene: TRBJ2-1; D gene: TRBD2; V gene: TRBV6-4; CDR3 protein: CASSELGLPLYNEQFF
J gene: TRBJ2-1; D gene: .; V gene: TRBV5-1; CDR3 protein: CASRQFPGDGERNEQFF
J gene: TRBJ2-5; D gene: .; V gene: TRBV28; CDR3 protein: CASSLSPPGAQYF
J gene: TRBJ2-2; D gene: .; V gene: TRBV20-1; CDR3 protein: CSALYRRELFF